The clone carrying this T cell receptor beta chain was seen a single time. This sample is drawn from a study of blood T cell repertoires in COVID-19. Using immunoSEQ multiplex PCR, the repertoire was profiled, and TCRdb retains in-frame clones only, with some absent. The sample includes around 270,000 clones, approximately 85% of them seen just once. Trimming took 5 bases from V and 7 from J, leaving 18 bases between them. This CDR3 comprises 16 residues. Germline values: CDR1 SGHTA, CDR2 FQGNSA. The sample was peripheral blood. The TCR comes from a human donor with COVID-19, enrolled during active disease. The donor label of this sample is uncertain. This chain links TRBV7-2 with TRBJ1-6; no reliable D call. The CDR3: CASSPSGAGRNSPLHF. The CDR3 region has the DNA TGTGCCAGCAGCCCGTCCGGAGCGGGCAGGAATTCACCCCTCCACTTT.